This TCR beta chain was captured by sequencing in a study of vaccination effects on CD4 cells after COVID-19. Study in general: After the second dose, samples were taken at median day 72.

Pools of viral peptides were used by the ViraFEST assay to expand antigen-specific CD4+ T cells ahead of sequencing. The authors isolated CD4+ T cells after about eleven days of culture. Participants received two doses of either the BNT162b2 or mRNA-1273 vaccine. With 8.5 to 10 ug/ml peptides and roughly 11 IU/ml IL-2, some 2 million PBMC per well were cultured. On days 3 and 7, fresh IL-2 medium replaced half the medium. This clone appeared a few times. What it binds is not known. Trimming left V 6 bases short and J 2 bases short, with 5 bases between. Per the germline V gene, CDR1 is SNHLY and CDR2 is FYNNEI. This CDR3 is built from 11 residues. Sequenced by immunoSEQ multiplex PCR; TCRdb stores in-frame clones only, minus some. In the table there are some 15,000 clones, under 80% of which are singletons.

Sequenced material: CD4+ T cells from PBMCs cultured with HCoV-NL63 spike peptides, taken after COVID-19 vaccination. This TCR came from a human donor who received a COVID-19 vaccine. The chain carries TRBV2 and TRBJ2-7; possibly TRBD1 for D (5 bases). In DNA form, the CDR3 reads TGTGCCAGCAGGGACACCTACGAGCAGTACTTC. This encodes CASRDTYEQYF.